A selection of T cell receptor beta chains follows, all from one sample in a study of beta chain features in type 1 diabetes. Assay used: immunoSEQ multiplex PCR; TCRdb lists only in-frame clones, some missing. The sample has 130,000 or so clones; 9% are singletons. Sequenced sample: central memory CD4+ T cells from blood. Receptors were obtained from a man aged 25 to 40 with type 1 diabetes. CDR3s include the opening cysteine and the closing phenylalanine or tryptophan. The order of the fields is CDR3 DNA, CDR3 protein, D gene, J gene, V gene, clone size. The D gene is left open where the match is weak. Clone size is given for some rows only: seen once, a few or many times, or a class if the clone is expanded.

TGTGCCAGCTTAAGGCTAGCGGGCCCCAATGAGCAGTTCTTC	CASLRLAGPNEQFF	TRBD2	TRBJ2-1	TRBV6-1	NA
TGTGCCAGCAGTGACAGGGGCGCGTTAGCTTTCTTT	CASSDRGALAFF	NA	TRBJ1-1	TRBV2	NA
TGTGCCACCTCCCCTCGGGGGGCTAACTATGGCTACACCTTC	CATSPRGANYGYTF	NA	TRBJ1-2	TRBV5-4	NA
TGTGCCAGTAGTATAGCGGGGACAGGAACACCTCGGAACATTCAGTACTTC	CASSIAGTGTPRNIQYF	TRBD1	TRBJ2-4	TRBV19	few
TGTGCCAGCAGTGAGACAGAGCAGTTCTTC	CASSETEQFF	NA	TRBJ2-1	TRBV2	NA
TGTGCCAGCAGTCAAGACAGGGCCTCCTACGAGCAGTACTTC	CASSQDRASYEQYF	TRBD1	TRBJ2-7	TRBV7-9	NA
TGTGCCAGCAGCCGATCGACAGTCAATCAGCCCCAGCATTTT	CASSRSTVNQPQHF	NA	TRBJ1-5	TRBV7-8	NA
TGTGCCAGCAGCTTAGGGACTAGCTTGTTCGATGAGCAGTTCTTC	CASSLGTSLFDEQFF	TRBD2	TRBJ2-1	TRBV7-2	NA
TGTGCCAGCAGCGAGGGACAGGATTTGAACACTGAAGCTTTCTTT	CASSEGQDLNTEAFF	TRBD1	TRBJ1-1	TRBV7-9	NA
TGCGCCAGCAGCCGATATGGAGGGAACCAGCCCCAGCATTTT	CASSRYGGNQPQHF	NA	TRBJ1-5	TRBV4-1	few